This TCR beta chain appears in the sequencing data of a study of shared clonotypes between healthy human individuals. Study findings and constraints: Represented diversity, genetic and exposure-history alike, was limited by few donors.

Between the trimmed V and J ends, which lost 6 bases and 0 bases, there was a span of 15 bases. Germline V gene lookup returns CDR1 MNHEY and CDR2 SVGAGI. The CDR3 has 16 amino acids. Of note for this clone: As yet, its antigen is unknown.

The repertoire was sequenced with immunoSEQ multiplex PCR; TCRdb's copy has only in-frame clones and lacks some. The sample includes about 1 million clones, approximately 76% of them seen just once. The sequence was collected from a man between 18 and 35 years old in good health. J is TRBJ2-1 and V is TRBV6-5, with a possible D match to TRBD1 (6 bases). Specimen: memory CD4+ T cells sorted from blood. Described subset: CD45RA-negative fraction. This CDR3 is CASSYVRGISYNEQFF. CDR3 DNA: TGTGCCAGCAGCTACGTAAGGGGGATCTCCTACAATGAGCAGTTCTTC.